Presented here are 24 T cell receptor beta chains from one specimen sequenced in a study of tumor-infiltrating lymphocytes in primary liver carcinoma. The approximately 17-34 mg bulk tissue piece was not sorted before simultaneous RNA and DNA extraction. Total RNA amounting to roughly 0.5 ug was the source from which TCR beta cDNA was made with a constant-region primer. Researchers made the TCR beta libraries by running three nested multiplex PCR rounds with slightly modified ARM-PCR. TRBV1-TRBV30 forward and Cbeta reverse primers drove the first two approximately 11-cycle rounds. In TCRdb, the multiplex PCR reads were re-called with MiXCR into one record per CDR3 protein. The data show tens of thousands of distinct CDR3 sequences, with about three quarters seen just once and less than 35% held by the top ten. Sequencing was done on a sample of liver tumor tissue from sampling region 5. The subset here: tumor region T5, tumor centre. The receptors here all came from a man aged 40-49 years with primary liver carcinoma and hepatitis B virus infection.

Judged by abundance, this clonotype is large (0.1 to 1%). The rearrangement joins TRBV4-1 to TRBJ2-1, with TRBD2 matching 11 bases. With V trimmed by 2 bases and J by 5 bases, 5 bases remained unmatched. The CDR3 runs 16 residues. Germline CDR1 is MGHRA and CDR2 is YSYEKL. CDR3 DNA: TGCGCCAGCAGCCAATCCGGGACTAGCGGTGACAATGAGCAGTTCTTC. Protein product: CASSQSGTSGDNEQFF.

Turning to this clonotype: At one end the junction does not follow the germline gene, possibly because of a read error. The chain recombines TRBV11-2 with TRBJ2-7; D is undetermined. CDR1 and CDR2 from the germline V gene are SGHAT and FQNNGV. The length of the CDR3 is 14 residues. The DNA of the CDR3 is TGTGCCAACAGCTTAACTGACTCTGCCTACGAGCAGCACTTC. This translates into CANSLTDSAYEQHF. Drawing the rest from reference TRBV11-2 and TRBJ2-7, the complete variable domain is EAGVAQSPRYKIIEKRQSVAFWCNPISGHATLYWYQQILGQGPKLLIQFQNNGVVDDSQLPKDRFSAERLKGVDSTLKIQPAKLEDSAVYLCANSLTDSAYEQHFGPGTRLTVT.

The chain recombines TRBV6-1 with TRBJ2-3; D possibly corresponds to TRBD2 (7 bases). CDR3 length: 22 residues. V was shortened by 6 bases and J by 4 bases, with 38 bases between the two germline ends. Germline V lookup: CDR1 MNHNS, CDR2 SASEGT. The CDR3 region has the DNA TGTGCCAGCAGCCCGGACACGGTCCGTTGTGGTTCGGCGGGGGCTCGGGCAGATACGCAGTATTTT. Encoded protein: CASSPDTVRCGSAGARADTQYF.

This sequence joins TRBV6-1 and TRBJ2-7; TRBD2 aligns across 10 bases. The CDR3 consists of 15 residues. Germline loops: CDR1 MNHNS, CDR2 SASEGT. Unmatched junction bases numbered 6, after V lost 0 bases and J lost 7 bases. CDR3 DNA sequence: TGTGCCAGCAGTGAAGCGGCTAGCGGGAGATGGGAGCAGTACTTC. Translated, it gives CASSEAASGRWEQYF.

Turning to this clonotype: The junction differs from germline at one of its ends, possibly a read error. V gene TRBV11-2 combines with J gene TRBJ2-7; D unresolved. The CDR3 consists of 16 residues. Germline assignment: CDR1 SGHAT and CDR2 FQNNGV. CDR3 loop: CVSSPPRRGYVYEQYF. Here the CDR3 DNA reads TGTGTCAGCAGCCCCCCCCGGAGAGGATACGTCTACGAGCAGTACTTC.

The V and J genes are TRBV29-1 and TRBJ2-3, with 7 bases that match TRBD2. With V trimmed by 6 bases and J by 8 bases, 14 bases remained unmatched. The CDR3 contains 14 residues. Germline values: CDR1 SQVTM, CDR2 ANQGSEA. CDR3 in amino acids: CSVPLAEGAVTQYF. In nucleotides, the CDR3 is TGCAGCGTGCCGCTAGCGGAAGGCGCAGTTACGCAGTATTTT.

A word on this clonotype: A much larger clone is a single base away; this may be a read error. V is TRBV19 and J is TRBJ2-7; TRBD2 matches at 8 bases. Germline lookup yields CDR1 LNHDA and CDR2 SQIVND (reference sequence). This CDR3 region has 14 residues. This chain's CDR3 is CATSRGGGNYGQYF. The CDR3 region has the DNA TGTGCCACCTCTCGGGGCGGGGGGAACTACGGGCAGTACTTC.

Note on this clonotype: The junction does not match germline at one end; this may be a read error. The rearrangement uses TRBV5-1 and TRBJ2-7; TRBD1 agrees at 7 bases. This CDR3 is built from 15 residues. The germline V gene has CDR1 SGHRS and CDR2 YFSETQ. The CDR3 sequence is CASSLTGGQAYGQYF. CDR3 DNA: TGCGCCAGCAGCTTGACTGGCGGACAGGCCTACGGGCAGTACTTC.

As to this clonotype: Since no conserved phenylalanine or tryptophan closes the CDR3, a read error is the likely cause. The CDR3 reads CATTGLAGVYNSYEQYL. In nucleotides, the CDR3 is TGTGCCACTACTGGATTAGCGGGAGTTTATAACTCCTACGAGCAGTACCTC. This chain joins TRBV4-2 and TRBJ2-7, with TRBD2 identical over 9 bases. The V segment lost 10 bases and the J segment 0 bases; nucleotides outside the gene matches: 16. The germline gives CDR1 LGHNA, CDR2 YNFKEQ. The CDR3 is made up of 17 amino acids.

With regard to this clonotype: An end of the junction does not agree with germline; a read error may underlie this. This sequence joins TRBV16 and TRBJ1-4; a weak D match, TRBD1 (6 bases). Germline values: CDR1 KGHSY, CDR2 FQNENV. The CDR3 sequence is 16 residues long. The CDR3 DNA sequence: TGTGCCATCAGCCAGCGCCGGACAGCCTCTAATGAAAAACTGTTTTTT. Protein: CAISQRRTASNEKLFF.

By sample fraction, this clonotype is medium-sized. The chain couples TRBV29-1 to TRBJ2-3; 7 bases align to TRBD2. The V gene's germline CDR1 is SQVTM and CDR2 ANQGSEA. The ends lost 3 bases at V and 4 bases at J; junction bases unmatched: 13. This CDR3 is 16 amino acids long. CDR3: CSVDGEAGIFADTQYF. The CDR3 DNA follows: TGCAGCGTTGACGGAGAAGCGGGAATTTTCGCAGATACGCAGTATTTT.

The chain carries TRBV4-1 and TRBJ2-1; a possible D gene is TRBD2 (5 bases). This CDR3 region has 15 residues. CDR1 is MGHRA, CDR2 YSYEKL, per germline. V lost 1 base, J lost 0 bases, and 7 bases lay in between. CDR3 nucleotides: TGCGCCAGCAGCCAAGCCGAGGGCTCCTACAATGAGCAGTTCTTC. It is translated as CASSQAEGSYNEQFF.

The CDR3 nucleotides read TGTGCCAGCAGCCCCCTGGCCGGGACGGGGGTCCTTTTCTATGGCTACACCTTC. It codes for CASSPLAGTGVLFYGYTF. J is TRBJ1-2 and V is TRBV11-2; TRBD1 is a possible D gene (5 bases). This CDR3 has 18 amino acids. Germline lookup yields CDR1 SGHAT and CDR2 FQNNGV. V was pared by 5 bases and J by 4 bases, with 26 bases between.

As to this clonotype: The final CDR3 position lacks the conserved phenylalanine or tryptophan, pointing to a likely read error. The chain combines TRBV11-2 with TRBJ2-7, with 7 positions matching TRBD1. This CDR3 region has 13 residues. Germline lookup yields CDR1 SGHAT and CDR2 FQNNGV. Here the CDR3 reads CASSSAQGDEQYL. The CDR3 nucleotides read TGTGCCAGCAGCTCTGCCCAGGGGGACGAACAGTACTTA.

V usage is TRBV6-5 and J usage is TRBJ1-6; maybe TRBD1 (5 bases). The germline gives CDR1 MNHEY, CDR2 SVGAGI. The CDR3 spans 15 residues. V shed 8 bases and J shed 15 bases, with 26 bases lying between them. The CDR3, as DNA: TGTGCCAGCCAGGGTGGGGTAATAGATAATTCGCACCTCCACTTT. It is translated as CASQGGVIDNSHLHF.

In regard to this clonotype: Compared with germline, one end of the junction differs, possibly owing to a read error. The chain links TRBV6-6 to TRBJ1-6; D not certain. The CDR3 loop spans 13 amino acids. Per the germline V gene, CDR1 is MNHNY and CDR2 is SVGAGI (reference sequence). The CDR3 loop is CARRSSYNPPLHF. DNA for the CDR3: TGTGCCCGTCGGAGCTCCTATAATCCACCCCTCCACTTT.

Note on this clonotype: The junction differs from germline at one of its ends, possibly a read error. V and J are TRBV29-1 and TRBJ2-3; 9 positions match TRBD2. The CDR3 spans 15 residues. Per the germline V gene, CDR1 is SQVTM and CDR2 is ANQGSEA. CDR3: CSAGPAGGRTDTPYF. CDR3 nucleotides: TGCAGCGCTGGGCCCGCGGGGGGGCGCACAGATACGCCGTATTTT.

As to this clonotype: A much larger clone differs from this one at a single base, so this may be a read error. The chain is built from TRBV2 and TRBJ2-7; TRBD2 matches 11 bases. Germline V gene lookup returns CDR1 SNHLY and CDR2 FYNNEI. The CDR3 consists of 15 residues. The DNA for the CDR3 is TGTGCCAGCAGCCCTACTAGCGGGAGTAAAGGCGAGCATTACTTC. Translation: CASSPTSGSKGEHYF.

Details on this clonotype: At one of its ends the junction is not consistent with the germline gene, which may arise from a read error. V usage is TRBV12-3 or TRBV12-4 and J usage is TRBJ1-6, with a tentative D call TRBD1 (6 bases). The CDR3 runs to 13 residues. DNA of the CDR3: TGTGCCAACAGTCAACAGGGATGGGGACCCCTCCACTTT. Translation: CANSQQGWGPLHF.

This clonotype has a handful of counts. V usage is TRBV7-9 and J usage is TRBJ2-5; D gene ambiguous. This CDR3 contains 13 residues. The V end lost 1 base, the J end lost 3 bases, and 6 bases lay between the germline ends. Germline V gene sequence: CDR1 SEHNR, CDR2 FQNEAQ (reference sequence). The CDR3, as DNA: TGTGCCAGCAGCTTAGTACACAAAGAGACCCAGTACTTC. It yields the protein CASSLVHKETQYF.

This clonotype was observed many times. The V gene is TRBV4-1, the J gene TRBJ2-1; 11 positions match TRBD2. After removal of 0 bases from V and 4 bases from J, the junction contained 11 bases not matched to a gene. CDR1 is MGHRA, CDR2 YSYEKL, per germline. The CDR3 is 19 amino acids. CDR3 sequence reads: CASSQDRGTSGLLYNEQFF. CDR3 in DNA: TGCGCCAGCAGCCAAGATAGGGGGACTAGCGGTCTTCTATACAATGAGCAGTTCTTC.

The V and J genes are TRBV4-1 and TRBJ1-2; no reliable D call. CDR1 is MGHRA, CDR2 YSYEKL, per germline. The V and J ends lost 3 bases and 13 bases respectively, with 24 bases between them. This CDR3 is 15 amino acids long. CDR3 region: CASSQHPPGSSELTF. The DNA for the CDR3 is TGCGCCAGCAGCCAGCACCCCCCCGGTTCCTCGGAACTCACCTTC.

The CDR3 loop is CARSPPLDTQYF. The DNA for the CDR3 is TGTGCCCGTAGCCCGCCCTTGGATACGCAGTATTTT. V is TRBV5-4 and J is TRBJ2-3; the D is unclear. Looked up from germline, CDR1 is SGHNT and CDR2 is YYREEE (reference sequence). V lost 10 bases to trimming and J lost 6 bases, with 15 bases between them. The CDR3 extends over 12 amino acids.

As regards this clonotype: This clone may be a read error of a much larger clone one base away. Here the CDR3 DNA reads TGTGCCAGTAGCGGTATAGCGGGCAAGGCGGTGACCCAGTACTTC. Translating gives CASSGIAGKAVTQYF. The genes are TRBV19 and TRBJ2-5; the match to TRBD2 covers 7 bases. CDR3 length equals 15 residues. The ends lost 6 bases at V and 7 bases at J; junction bases unmatched: 14. Germline V gene sequence: CDR1 LNHDA, CDR2 SQIVND (reference sequence). Full variable domain (rest looked up from reference TRBV19 and TRBJ2-5): DGGITQSPKYLFRKEGQNVTLSCEQNLNHDAMYWYRQDPGQGLRLIYYSQIVNDFQKGDIAEGYSVSREKKESFPLTVTSAQKNPTAFYLCASSGIAGKAVTQYFGPGTRLLVL.